This T cell receptor (beta chain) derives from a study of CD8 T cells in Susac syndrome. CDR3 length equals 14 residues. Trimming stripped 2 bases from V and 4 bases from J, with 11 bases between. Germline CDR1 is MDHEN and CDR2 is SYDVKM. RNA totalling roughly 0.45 to 1 ug underwent reverse transcription with random hexamers. Amplification of the TCR beta CDR3 was carried out by immunoSEQ multiplex PCR, which spanned a total of 54 Vbeta and 13 Jbeta segments. From the immunoSEQ multiplex PCR reads, TCRdb called clonotypes with MiXCR, one entry per CDR3 protein. This table holds around 130,000 distinct CDR3 sequences, 75% to 90% found once. TEMRA cells were FACS-enriched, and CD8+ and CD4+ T cells were isolated negatively.

The source is a human donor with multiple sclerosis. This sequence joins TRBV28 and TRBJ2-5, with D unclear. Input material: CD8+ T cells from PBMCs. CDR3 nucleotide sequence: TGTGCCAGCAGTTTACAGAAGTGGGGAGAGACCCAGTACTTC. Translated, it gives CASSLQKWGETQYF.